The sequence of this T cell receptor (beta chain) was determined in a study of Ad26.COV2.S vaccination and SARS-CoV-2 variants. Points from the study as a whole: Considerable breadth of spike-specific CD8+ and CD4+ T cell responses has reportedly been documented following vaccination.

Libraries were prepared by immunoSEQ multiplex PCR; TCRdb keeps only in-frame clonotypes and omits some of them. This sample has about 350,000 clones, with under 95% found just once. V was clipped by 3 bases and J by 6 bases; unmatched bases: 11. The CDR3 sequence is 15 residues long. Per the germline V gene, CDR1 is SGHNT and CDR2 is YYREEE (reference sequence). As concerns this clone: Its antigen is not known.

The sample consisted of peripheral blood, taken after recovery from COVID-19. This clonotype was sampled from a human donor who had recovered from COVID-19. The genes are TRBV5-4 and TRBJ1-2; TRBD1 matches at 7 bases. The CDR3 spells CASSWALGTADGYTF. CDR3 nucleotides: TGTGCCAGCAGCTGGGCGTTGGGGACAGCGGATGGCTACACCTTC.